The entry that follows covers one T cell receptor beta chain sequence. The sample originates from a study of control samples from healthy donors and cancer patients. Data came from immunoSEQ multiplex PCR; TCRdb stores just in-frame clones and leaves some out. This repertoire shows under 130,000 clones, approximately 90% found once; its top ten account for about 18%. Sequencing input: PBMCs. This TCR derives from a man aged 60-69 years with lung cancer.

CDR3 nucleotide sequence: TGCGCCAGCAGCAGGGGGACAGGGAAGGCAGATACGCAGTATTTT. It encodes CASSRGTGKADTQYF. The chain is built from TRBV5-1 and TRBJ2-3, with 9 bases that match TRBD1. This CDR3 contains 15 residues. After removal of 4 bases from V and 4 bases from J, the junction contained 7 bases not matched to a gene. The germline CDR1 and CDR2 sequences are SGHRS and YFSETQ.